The next 10 T cell receptor beta chains were all read from a single sample in a study of blood T cell repertoires in COVID-19. Profiling relied on immunoSEQ multiplex PCR, and the TCRdb table lists in-frame clones only, not all of them. The sample has more than 90,000 clones; under 90% are singletons. The sequencing input was peripheral blood. The origin of the receptors is a human donor in a cohort sampled during active COVID-19.

The chain recombines TRBV14 with TRBJ1-1; D might be TRBD1 (5 bases). The CDR3 is 15 amino acids. V was shortened by 0 bases and J by 12 bases, with 20 bases between the two germline ends. Germline CDR1 reads SGHDN; CDR2 reads FVKESK. DNA for the CDR3: TGTGCCAGCAGCCAAGAGCCCCGGGCAGTAGACAGCTCTTTCTTT. Amino acid sequence: CASSQEPRAVDSSFF. Complete variable domain (other parts from reference TRBV14 and TRBJ1-1): EAGVTQFPSHSVIEKGQTVTLRCDPISGHDNLYWYRRVMGKEIKFLLHFVKESKQDESGMPNNRFLAERTGGTYSTLKVQPAELEDSGVYFCASSQEPRAVDSSFFGQGTRLTVV.

This chain joins TRBV6-2 or TRBV6-3 and TRBJ1-2; D is perhaps TRBD1 (6 bases). V dropped 6 bases and J dropped 2 bases, with 16 bases sitting between them. The germline V gene encodes CDR1 MNHEY and CDR2 SVGEGT. This CDR3 contains 15 residues. The CDR3 is CASSGDRIKNYGYTF. The CDR3 DNA is TGTGCCAGCAGCGGAGACAGGATCAAGAACTATGGCTACACCTTC.

The chain joins TRBV24-1 to TRBJ2-1; D is possibly TRBD1 (6 bases). The CDR3 is 13 amino acids. The V gene's germline CDR1 is KGHDR and CDR2 SFDVKD. With 8 bases removed from V and 7 bases from J, the gap between germline ends came to 14 bases. CDR3 sequence reads: CATKGTGLNEQFF. The DNA of the CDR3 is TGTGCCACCAAGGGCACAGGGCTGAATGAGCAGTTCTTC.

This chain links TRBV19 with TRBJ2-1; the match to TRBD2 covers 7 bases. The V and J ends lost 0 bases and 7 bases, in that order; junction bases with no gene match: 15. The CDR3 sequence is 18 residues long. Germline CDR1 reads LNHDA; CDR2 reads SQIVND (reference sequence). Here the CDR3 DNA reads TGTGCCAGTAGTATAGATGGTCCTGCTAGCGGTCTACGGAATGAGCAGTTCTTC. Protein sequence: CASSIDGPASGLRNEQFF. The full variable domain, completed using reference TRBV19 and TRBJ2-1, is DGGITQSPKYLFRKEGQNVTLSCEQNLNHDAMYWYRQDPGQGLRLIYYSQIVNDFQKGDIAEGYSVSREKKESFPLTVTSAQKNPTAFYLCASSIDGPASGLRNEQFFGPGTRLTVL.

The chain has TRBV7-8 and TRBJ2-7; 14 bases map to TRBD2. CDR3 length: 16 residues. V trimming: 1 base; J trimming: 3 bases; junction bases outside the gene matches: 2. Germline values: CDR1 SGHVS, CDR2 FQNEAQ. CDR3 sequence: CASSLGGLAGVYEQYF. The CDR3 DNA reads TGTGCCAGCAGCTTAGGGGGACTAGCGGGAGTCTACGAGCAGTACTTC. The variable domain in full, completed from reference TRBV7-8 and TRBJ2-7, reads GAGVSQSPRYKVAKRGQDVALRCDPISGHVSLFWYQQALGQGPEFLTYFQNEAQLDKSGLPSDRFFAERPEGSVSTLKIQRTQQEDSAVYLCASSLGGLAGVYEQYFGPGTRLTVT.

The rearrangement joins TRBV6-2 or TRBV6-3 to TRBJ2-1; 8 nucleotides align to TRBD1. The CDR3 spans 17 residues. Germline CDR1 MNHEY, CDR2 SVGEGT. V shed 4 bases, J shed 4 bases, and the junction held 12 bases outside the gene matches. The CDR3 sequence: CASSSTTGGGIYNEQFF. DNA for the CDR3: TGTGCCAGCAGTTCCACCACAGGGGGTGGGATTTACAATGAGCAGTTCTTC.

The sample holds one count of this clone. The chain has TRBV11-2 and TRBJ2-7; 9 bases map to TRBD2. CDR1 and CDR2 (germline): SGHAT, FQNNGV. The trim removed 5 bases at V and 5 bases at J, leaving 4 bases unmatched. CDR3 size: 13 residues. The CDR3 region is CASSLAGGHEQYF. CDR3 nucleotides: TGTGCCAGCAGCCTCGCGGGGGGGCACGAGCAGTACTTC.

V gene TRBV19 combines with J gene TRBJ2-1; the match to TRBD1 covers 9 bases. The CDR3 has 14 amino acids. Germline V gene sequence: CDR1 LNHDA, CDR2 SQIVND (reference sequence). V trimming: 8 bases; J trimming: 0 bases; junction bases outside the gene matches: 2. The CDR3 nucleotides read TGTGCCAGTGGGACAGGGAGCTCCTACAATGAGCAGTTCTTC. Translating it yields CASGTGSSYNEQFF.

The V gene is TRBV2, the J gene TRBJ2-4; D is undetermined. CDR1 and CDR2 from the germline V gene are SNHLY and FYNNEI. This CDR3 contains 13 residues. Trimming took off 4 bases at V and 0 bases at J, with 4 bases between the two ends. The CDR3 here is CASSGEAKNIQYF. CDR3 nucleotide sequence: TGTGCCAGCAGTGGAGAAGCCAAAAACATTCAGTACTTC. The whole variable domain, filled in from reference TRBV2 and TRBJ2-4, reads EPEVTQTPSHQVTQMGQEVILRCVPISNHLYFYWYRQILGQKVEFLVSFYNNEISEKSEIFDDQFSVERPDGSNFTLKIRSTKLEDSAMYFCASSGEAKNIQYFGAGTRLSVL.

This clone was seen once. The genes are TRBV5-1 and TRBJ2-2; 11 nucleotides align to TRBD2. Germline loops: CDR1 SGHRS, CDR2 YFSETQ. The CDR3 is made up of 21 amino acids. Trimming at V came to 4 bases and at J to 4 bases, leaving 21 bases not matched to a gene. CDR3 protein: CASSPSWTGQLAGALTGELFF. The CDR3 coding sequence is TGCGCCAGCAGCCCAAGTTGGACAGGGCAACTAGCGGGGGCCCTCACCGGGGAGCTGTTTTTT.